The rows below give T cell receptor beta chains drawn from one sample of a study of blood T cells in healthy people across ages. MiXCR, applied by TCRdb to the 5' RACE reads, yields one record per CDR3 protein. The sample lists about 640,000 distinct CDR3 sequences; 58% were seen once. Sequencing input: blood. The receptor source for this set is a man between 60 and 75 years old in good health. Both conserved end residues are part of each CDR3. D genes are given only for firm matches. Clone size appears in some rows only: once, few, many, or a class for an expanded clone.

V	D	J	size	DNA	CDR3
TRBV5-5	-	TRBJ2-7	-	TGTGCCAGCAGACGCGGGGACAGCTCCTACGAGCAGTACTTC	CASRRGDSSYEQYF
TRBV9	-	TRBJ2-1	-	TGTGCCAGCAGCAGGGGTGGGTATGAGCAGTTCTTC	CASSRGGYEQFF
TRBV5-1	-	TRBJ1-2	few	TGCGCCAGCAGCTTGGATGGGGGTCGTGGCTATGGCTACACCTTC	CASSLDGGRGYGYTF
TRBV3-1	TRBD2	TRBJ2-1	-	TGTGCCAGCAGTCTTTGGGCTAGCGGGGGAAATGAGCAGTTCTTC	CASSLWASGGNEQFF
TRBV7-4	-	TRBJ2-1	-	TGTGCCAGCAGATTTGACCTGGACAGGGAGAAGGGCGGGGGGACCTACAATGAGCAGTTCTTC	CASRFDLDREKGGGTYNEQFF
TRBV7-2	-	TRBJ2-3	few	TGTGCCAGCAGCTCCGGACGGTACACAGATACGCAGTATTTT	CASSSGRYTDTQYF
TRBV20-1	-	TRBJ2-7	once	TGCAGTGCTTCCCGACTGACTAGTTCCTACGAGCAGTACTTC	CSASRLTSSYEQYF
TRBV9	-	TRBJ1-5	-	TGTGCCAGCAGCGTAACGGCCGACTCGGAAAATGGCAATCAGCCCCAGCATTTT	CASSVTADSENGNQPQHF
TRBV2	-	TRBJ2-2	few	TGTGCCAGCAGCTGGCAGGGGTACACCGGGGAGCTGTTTTTT	CASSWQGYTGELFF
TRBV7-8	-	TRBJ2-1	-	TGTGCCAGCAGCTTAGTGGGTCAGGGTCGCAATGAGCAGTTCTTC	CASSLVGQGRNEQFF
TRBV6-5	-	TRBJ2-7	-	TGTGCCAGCAGTTTGTACAACCAATCGCCCTACGAGCAGTACTTC	CASSLYNQSPYEQYF
TRBV4-1	-	TRBJ1-4	few	TGCGCCCGCAGCCAAGATCTGGTTACCCATGAAAAACTGTTTTTT	CARSQDLVTHEKLFF
TRBV18	-	TRBJ1-2	-	TGTGCCAGCTCACAAGGGGACCTCTCACCGGGCGGCTACACCTTC	CASSQGDLSPGGYTF
TRBV20-1	TRBD1	TRBJ1-1	-	TGCAGTGCTAGAGATCGTGGACAGGCCTTAATGAACACTGAAGCTTTCTTT	CSARDRGQALMNTEAFF
TRBV5-1	-	TRBJ2-5	-	TGCGCCAGCAGCTTGGACCTATTAAGGTGGGGCCAAGAGACCCAGTACTTC	CASSLDLLRWGQETQYF
TRBV29-1	-	TRBJ2-1	-	TGCAGCGTTGAAGGGGTAGCAGGGTGGAATGAGCAGTTCTTC	CSVEGVAGWNEQFF
TRBV5-4	-	TRBJ2-7	-	TGTGCCAGCAGCTCACAGGTTTCCTACGAGCAGTACTTC	CASSSQVSYEQYF
TRBV28	TRBD2	TRBJ2-5	-	TGTGCCAGCAGCCCCGGGACTAGCGGGGATGGGGAGACCCAGTACTTC	CASSPGTSGDGETQYF